The 10 T cell receptor beta chains below were found in one sample sequenced in a study of T cells in Graves' hyperthyroidism and ophthalmopathy. From RNA transcripts, TCR beta CDR3 regions were amplified. First-round RT-PCR of the TCR CDR3 relied on the HTBI primer set. Each CDR3 protein gets one entry after TCRdb re-called the multiplex PCR reads with MiXCR. The sample has about 380,000 distinct CDR3 sequences, approximately 17% seen once. Source material: blood. The receptors shown here come from a man in his late teens or twenties with Graves' ophthalmopathy.

The chain couples TRBV10-2 to TRBJ2-5, with D possibly TRBD2 on 5 matching bases. Germline V CDR1 and CDR2: WSHSY, SAAADI. V was clipped by 1 base and J by 4 bases, with 10 bases between them. CDR3 size: 14 residues. This chain's CDR3 is CASSEYASRETQYF. The CDR3 coding sequence is TGCGCCAGCAGTGAGTATGCTAGCCGAGAGACCCAGTACTTC.

This clonotype was seen ten or more times. The CDR3 loop reads CASGIRDGQPQHF. The CDR3 DNA reads TGTGCCAGCGGGATAAGGGACGGTCAGCCCCAGCATTTT. This chain joins TRBV28 and TRBJ1-5; D is perhaps TRBD1 (5 bases). Trimming took 8 bases from V and 6 from J, leaving 14 bases between them. Germline V gives CDR1 MDHEN, CDR2 SYDVKM. This CDR3 spans 13 amino acids.

The chain is built from TRBV24-1 and TRBJ2-7, with 8 bases identical to TRBD1. Trimming cost V 1 base and J 3 bases; bases outside gene matches: 1. This CDR3 contains 14 residues. Per the germline V gene, CDR1 is KGHDR and CDR2 is SFDVKD. In DNA, the CDR3 is TGTGCCACCAGTGATTTCGGACAGGGCTACGAGCAGTACTTC. This codes for CATSDFGQGYEQYF.

This clonotype was detected a few times. The chain joins TRBV13 to TRBJ1-1; no reliable D call. The germline V gene has CDR1 PRHDT and CDR2 FYEKMQ (reference sequence). The CDR3 is 13 amino acids. Trimming took 4 bases from V and 7 from J, leaving 13 bases between them. CDR3 in DNA: TGTGCCAGCAGCTCCCCGGGAGAACTTGAAGCTTTCTTT. Protein sequence: CASSSPGELEAFF.

This clonotype was observed at least ten times. The genes are TRBV5-4 and TRBJ2-3, with 11 bases aligning to TRBD2. The CDR3 spans 17 residues. The germline CDR1 and CDR2 sequences are SGHNT and YYREEE (reference sequence). J gave up 2 bases and V 4 bases, and 9 bases lay outside the gene matches. The DNA for the CDR3 is TGTGCCAGCAGCCCTGGTGGACTAGCGGGCTTCACAGATACGCAGTATTTT. Protein: CASSPGGLAGFTDTQYF. Drawing the rest from reference TRBV5-4 and TRBJ2-3, the complete variable domain is ETGVTQSPTHLIKTRGQQVTLRCSSQSGHNTVSWYQQALGQGPQFIFQYYREEENGRGNFPPRFSGLQFPNYSSELNVNALELDDSALYLCASSPGGLAGFTDTQYFGPGTRLTVL.

The sample holds many counts of this clonotype. The V gene is TRBV3-1, the J gene TRBJ1-1; D not certain. The germline V gene has CDR1 LGHDT and CDR2 YNNKEL (reference sequence). V was cut by 6 bases and J by 3 bases, with 11 bases left in between. The CDR3 spans 13 residues. DNA for the CDR3: TGTGCCAGCAGTCCGACATCGGACACTGAAGCTTTCTTT. This codes for CASSPTSDTEAFF.

This clonotype was recorded many times. The chain is built from TRBV28 and TRBJ2-3; D perhaps matches TRBD2 (7 bases). Trimming took off 5 bases at V and 2 bases at J, with 14 bases between the two ends. CDR1 and CDR2 (germline): MDHEN, SYDVKM. CDR3 length: 15 amino acids. The CDR3 DNA sequence: TGTGCCAGCAGTGCTAGGGGGGGCCCCACAGATACGCAGTATTTT. It translates to CASSARGGPTDTQYF.

In this sample, this clonotype turned up many times. This sequence joins TRBV2 and TRBJ2-2; TRBD2 might be the D (5 bases). Per germline, CDR1 SNHLY and CDR2 FYNNEI. The CDR3 has 16 amino acids. The ends were cut back, 7 bases at V and 7 bases at J, with 22 bases in the middle. Written as DNA, the CDR3 is TGTGCCAGCAATGGTGATACGGCCCCGGGGTACGGGGAGCTGTTTTTT. As protein: CASNGDTAPGYGELFF.

Only a few counts were recorded for this clonotype. The genes are TRBV6-1 and TRBJ1-2; the D is unclear. Germline CDR1 is MNHNS and CDR2 is SASEGT. The V end lost 3 bases, the J end lost 4 bases, and 12 bases lay between the germline ends. CDR3 length: 14 residues. CDR3 amino acids: CASSEGTYGYGYTF. As DNA, the CDR3 is TGTGCCAGCAGTGAGGGAACGTACGGCTATGGCTACACCTTC.

This clonotype was observed at least ten times. This chain links TRBV2 with TRBJ2-2, with D perhaps matching TRBD2 (5 bases). Trimming stripped 8 bases from V and 1 base from J, with 11 bases between. Germline V CDR1 and CDR2: SNHLY, FYNNEI. CDR3 size: 14 residues. CDR3 region: CASRWTQNTGELFF. The CDR3 nucleotides read TGTGCCAGCCGTTGGACTCAGAACACCGGGGAGCTGTTTTTT.